This entry lists 27 T cell receptor beta chains sequenced from one sample in a study of T-cell memory formation after mild COVID-19. TCRdb redid the calling of the 5' RACE reads with MiXCR, one entry per CDR3 protein. The sample lists roughly 400,000 distinct CDR3 sequences; 16% were seen once. The sample was PBMCs or a T cell subset sorted from them (not recorded which). The receptor source for this set is a young man who had mild COVID-19 (a few samples of this study predate the infection). Cell type and time point are not known.

This clonotype was found a few times. The chain is built from TRBV7-9 and TRBJ2-2, with TRBD1 matching 11 bases. Germline CDR1 reads SEHNR; CDR2 reads FQNEAQ (reference sequence). With V trimmed by 6 bases and J by 6 bases, 3 bases remained unmatched. This CDR3 comprises 14 residues. CDR3 sequence reads: CASRGQGEAGELFF. CDR3 bases: TGTGCCAGCAGGGGACAGGGGGAGGCCGGGGAGCTGTTTTTT.

V and J are TRBV29-1 and TRBJ2-6; no firm D call. This CDR3 has 12 residues. Between the trimmed V and J ends, which lost 7 bases and 4 bases, there was a span of 8 bases. From germline, CDR1 is SQVTM and CDR2 ANQGSEA. This CDR3 reads CSAQTGANVLTF. DNA of the CDR3: TGCAGCGCCCAAACGGGGGCCAACGTCCTGACTTTC.

The chain links TRBV6-6 to TRBJ2-4; TRBD2 might be the D (5 bases). Trimming cost V 8 bases and J 0 bases, with 11 bases left between them. The germline gives CDR1 MNHNY, CDR2 SVGAGI (reference sequence). CDR3 length equals 14 residues. This CDR3 reads CASEFGVAKNIQYF. The CDR3 bases are TGTGCCAGCGAGTTCGGGGTAGCCAAAAACATTCAGTACTTC.

This clonotype occurred a few times. The chain uses TRBV20-1 and TRBJ2-5; no clear D. V lost 3 bases and J 3 bases, leaving 11 bases between the germline ends. The CDR3 extends over 13 amino acids. Germline-derived CDR1 and CDR2 are DFQATT and SNEGSKA (reference sequence). The CDR3 protein is CSASLGYEETQYF. CDR3 DNA sequence: TGCAGTGCTAGTCTCGGTTATGAAGAGACCCAGTACTTC.

This clonotype was detected only a few times. The chain uses TRBV7-3 and TRBJ2-7; perhaps TRBD1 as D (6 bases). V dropped 0 bases and J dropped 6 bases, with 9 bases sitting between them. CDR3 length equals 13 residues. Germline V gene sequence: CDR1 SGHTA, CDR2 FQGTGA. The CDR3 loop reads CASSLTFRGEQYF. CDR3 coding DNA: TGTGCCAGCAGCTTAACGTTCAGGGGCGAGCAGTACTTC.

The chain uses TRBV7-9 and TRBJ1-5; 7 bases map to TRBD1. Germline CDR1 and CDR2: SEHNR and FQNEAQ (reference sequence). CDR3 length equals 15 residues. The ends lost 4 bases at V and 2 bases at J; junction bases unmatched: 5. CDR3 loop: CASSSQGGGNQPQHF. DNA for the CDR3: TGTGCCAGCAGCTCGCAGGGGGGGGGCAATCAGCCCCAGCATTTT.

This clonotype turned up a few times. The J gene is TRBJ1-5, the V gene TRBV2; no firm D call. The CDR3 spans 14 residues. Per germline, CDR1 SNHLY and CDR2 FYNNEI. V was shortened by 4 bases and J by 3 bases, with 10 bases between the two germline ends. CDR3 loop: CASSVTETNQPQHF. The CDR3 nucleotides read TGTGCCAGCAGTGTAACAGAGACCAATCAGCCCCAGCATTTT. The whole variable domain, remainder taken from reference TRBV2 and TRBJ1-5, is EPEVTQTPSHQVTQMGQEVILRCVPISNHLYFYWYRQILGQKVEFLVSFYNNEISEKSEIFDDQFSVERPDGSNFTLKIRSTKLEDSAMYFCASSVTETNQPQHFGDGTRLSIL.

The CDR3 region is CASSLVPGSEQPQHF. CDR3 DNA sequence: TGTGCCAGCAGCTTAGTTCCCGGGTCTGAGCAGCCCCAGCATTTT. V gene TRBV7-2 combines with J gene TRBJ1-5; no clear D. From germline, CDR1 is SGHTA and CDR2 FQGNSA. The germline V and J ends were trimmed by 1 base and 7 bases, with 14 bases remaining between them. The CDR3 is 15 residues long.

The rearrangement uses TRBV7-3 and TRBJ2-1; 7 bases match TRBD2. The germline V gene has CDR1 SGHTA and CDR2 FQGTGA. CDR3 size: 15 residues. Trimming cost V 4 bases and J 2 bases; bases outside gene matches: 5. The CDR3 sequence: CASSSRGVPYNEQFF. CDR3 nucleotides: TGTGCCAGCAGCTCCCGGGGGGTTCCCTACAATGAGCAGTTCTTC.

The J gene is TRBJ1-6, the V gene TRBV4-1; D uncertain. Germline loops: CDR1 MGHRA, CDR2 YSYEKL. The CDR3 length is 12 residues. Trimming took off 4 bases at V and 16 bases at J, with 14 bases between the two ends. CDR3 sequence reads: CASSRSNRLLHF. The CDR3 DNA reads as TGCGCCAGCAGCCGCTCGAACCGATTACTCCACTTT.

The chain's CDR3 is CASRVTMGNTIYF. DNA for the CDR3: TGTGCCAGCAGGGTGACAATGGGAAACACCATATATTTT. The rearrangement uses TRBV7-9 and TRBJ1-3; D is uncertain. The CDR3 contains 13 residues. The germline CDR1 and CDR2 sequences are SEHNR and FQNEAQ (reference sequence). Trimming cost V 6 bases and J 4 bases, with 10 bases left between them.

This clonotype was recorded a few times. The chain has TRBV7-2 and TRBJ2-7, with D maybe TRBD1 (5 bases). V was pared by 2 bases and J by 2 bases, with 13 bases between. The CDR3 is 15 amino acids. Germline CDR1 is SGHTA and CDR2 is FQGNSA. This CDR3 is CASSLMGRQTYEQYF. CDR3 in DNA: TGTGCCAGCAGCTTAATGGGTAGACAGACCTACGAGCAGTACTTC.

This clonotype was seen a handful of times. The chain carries TRBV12-3 or TRBV12-4 and TRBJ2-3; maybe TRBD1 (5 bases). Trimming pared 5 bases from V and 0 bases from J, leaving 12 bases between. The CDR3 covers 15 residues. As DNA, the CDR3 is TGTGCCAGCAGTCCCTTCAGGGTGAGCACAGATACGCAGTATTTT. Its protein is CASSPFRVSTDTQYF.

Turning to this clonotype: At one boundary the junction diverges from the germline segment, which might be a read error. The chain has TRBV7-2 and TRBJ2-5; no definite D call. Germline V gene sequence: CDR1 SGHTA, CDR2 FQGNSA. There are 15 residues in the CDR3. Here the CDR3 DNA reads TGTGCCAGCAGCTTATGGGTCAGCAAACAAGGGACCCAGTACTTC. Protein product: CASSLWVSKQGTQYF. Full variable domain (outside the CDR3, taken from reference TRBV7-2 and TRBJ2-5): GAGVSQSPSNKVTEKGKDVELRCDPISGHTALYWYRQSLGQGLEFLIYFQGNSAPDKSGLPSDRFSAERTGGSVSTLTIQRTQQEDSAVYLCASSLWVSKQGTQYFGPGTRLLVL.

The V and J genes are TRBV7-2 and TRBJ2-1; tentatively, D is TRBD1 (5 bases). V was clipped by 3 bases and J by 6 bases, with 9 bases between them. CDR1 SGHTA and CDR2 FQGNSA come from the germline V gene. The CDR3 is 13 amino acids. CDR3 sequence: CASSLLQANEQFF. The DNA of the CDR3 is TGTGCCAGCAGCTTGTTACAGGCCAATGAGCAGTTCTTC.

This clonotype showed up just a few times. The rearrangement joins TRBV6-6 to TRBJ2-7, with D perhaps matching TRBD1 or TRBD2 (5 bases each). Trimming shortened V by 6 bases and J by 5 bases, and 17 bases separated the two germline ends. Germline CDR1 MNHNY, CDR2 SVGAGI (reference sequence). This CDR3 region has 14 residues. CDR3 in DNA: TGTGCCAGCAGAGCCGGGAATCCCAGGGACGAGCAGTACGTC. It codes for CASRAGNPRDEQYV.

The rearrangement joins TRBV7-9 to TRBJ1-2; 9 bases align to TRBD1. V lost 4 bases, J lost 8 bases, and 20 bases stayed unmatched. Germline loops: CDR1 SEHNR, CDR2 FQNEAQ (reference sequence). The CDR3 has 18 residues. CDR3 loop: CASSSLRGTGKGDLGYTF. Written as DNA, the CDR3 is TGTGCCAGCAGCTCCTTACGGGGGACAGGGAAAGGGGATCTCGGCTACACCTTC.

This clonotype showed up just a few times. The DNA of the CDR3 is TGCGCCAGCAGCTACCGGACCACTAATGAAAAACTGTTTTTT. Its translation: CASSYRTTNEKLFF. This chain uses TRBV5-1 with TRBJ1-4; D unresolved. The CDR3 runs to 14 residues. Germline CDR1 reads SGHRS; CDR2 reads YFSETQ. Deletions cut 3 bases from V and 2 bases from J, with 8 bases between.

This clonotype was seen a few times. The V gene is TRBV7-9, the J gene TRBJ1-4; D gene ambiguous. The V end lost 1 base, the J end lost 2 bases, and 11 bases lay between the germline ends. This CDR3 region has 16 residues. Germline CDR1 is SEHNR and CDR2 is FQNEAQ (reference sequence). DNA for the CDR3: TGTGCCAGCAGCTTAGGGGCCGCAAGGACTAATGAAAAACTGTTTTTT. The encoded protein is CASSLGAARTNEKLFF.

This clonotype was seen a handful of times. The rearrangement uses TRBV6-5 and TRBJ2-5, with D unresolved. The CDR3 is 13 residues long. V shed 5 bases and J shed 5 bases, with 12 bases lying between them. Germline lookup yields CDR1 MNHEY and CDR2 SVGAGI. The CDR3 DNA reads as TGTGCCAGCAGTCGGCATCTCGACGAGACCCAGTACTTC. Translation gives CASSRHLDETQYF.

The chain uses TRBV5-1 and TRBJ1-1; D remains unclear. Per germline, CDR1 SGHRS and CDR2 YFSETQ. This CDR3 comprises 13 residues. With 1 base removed from V and 4 bases from J, the gap between germline ends came to 8 bases. The CDR3 protein is CASSLWASTEAFF. The DNA for the CDR3 is TGCGCCAGCAGCTTGTGGGCCTCCACTGAAGCTTTCTTT.

The chain carries TRBV5-1 and TRBJ2-2; unclear D gene. Germline CDR1 and CDR2: SGHRS and YFSETQ. The V end was cut by 4 bases, the J end by 4 bases, with 11 bases between. The CDR3 consists of 14 residues. This chain's CDR3 is CASSVRIGTGELFF. CDR3 sequence (DNA): TGCGCCAGCAGCGTCAGGATCGGCACCGGGGAGCTGTTTTTT.

This clonotype was observed a handful of times. This chain uses TRBV20-1 with TRBJ2-7, with D unclear. CDR1 and CDR2 (germline): DFQATT, SNEGSKA (reference sequence). Trimming cost V 1 base and J 6 bases, with 13 bases left between them. This CDR3 is 13 amino acids long. CDR3 coding DNA: TGCAGTGCTAGAGCCGGCAGGTTGCGCGAGCAGTACGTC. Residues: CSARAGRLREQYV.

This clonotype appeared a few times. The rearrangement joins TRBV6-5 to TRBJ2-5; D might be TRBD1 (7 bases). Germline V gives CDR1 MNHEY, CDR2 SVGAGI. The CDR3 is 13 residues long. Trimming removed 6 bases at V and 5 bases at J, with 13 bases between. This CDR3 is CASRPGGRETQYF. DNA of the CDR3: TGTGCCAGCAGGCCAGGGGGGCGTGAGACCCAGTACTTC.

This clonotype was detected a few times. This chain links TRBV12-3 or TRBV12-4 with TRBJ2-3; 8 nucleotides line up with TRBD1. The CDR3 sequence is 14 residues long. V lost 7 bases to trimming and J lost 1 base; unmatched junction nucleotides: 4. CDR3 DNA: TGTGCCAGCACCACGACAGGGGGCACAGATACGCAGTATTTT. Its protein is CASTTTGGTDTQYF.

The genes are TRBV7-2 and TRBJ1-1, with D possibly TRBD1 on 6 matching bases. V lost 1 base and J 5 bases, leaving 14 bases between the germline ends. In germline, CDR1 is SGHTA, CDR2 FQGNSA. The CDR3 length is 15 residues. The CDR3 DNA reads TGTGCCAGCAGCTTAGTGGGGGCCCCGGGGACTGAAGCTTTCTTT. Protein: CASSLVGAPGTEAFF. Drawing the rest from reference TRBV7-2 and TRBJ1-1, the complete variable domain is GAGVSQSPSNKVTEKGKDVELRCDPISGHTALYWYRQSLGQGLEFLIYFQGNSAPDKSGLPSDRFSAERTGGSVSTLTIQRTQQEDSAVYLCASSLVGAPGTEAFFGQGTRLTVV.

This clonotype has more than one count but fewer than ten. This chain connects TRBV7-2 to TRBJ1-3; D is unresolved. V lost 3 bases, J lost 1 base, and 13 bases lay in between. Germline V CDR1 and CDR2: SGHTA, FQGNSA. The CDR3 length is 16 residues. The CDR3 here is CASSFVAGLSGNTIYF. DNA for the CDR3: TGTGCCAGCAGCTTCGTGGCGGGCTTATCTGGAAACACCATATATTTT.